This note documents a single T cell receptor beta chain sequence. Its matching antigen is unknown. This sample was taken from a study of T cell repertoires in cytomegalovirus infection. As for the study in general: HLA-B-restricted CMV epitopes that are well studied were used alongside recently identified HLA-C-restricted ones. From public TCR beta signatures came an indication of both CMV infection and matching HLA type.

TCRdb recomputed calls from the reads with MiXCR, one row per CDR3 protein. The sample includes approximately 81,000 distinct CDR3 sequences, around 25% of them seen just once. Germline trimming cut 5 bases from V and 7 bases from J; bases unmatched to any gene: 4. CDR3 length equals 14 residues. The germline gives CDR1 SGDLS, CDR2 YYNGEE. The clonotype comes from a human donor in good health (CMV status not recorded). Some clones in this sample may be carry-over from other donors' samples. The sequences come from CD8+ T cells from cultured PBMCs, collected from culture after CMV antigen stimulation. The V and J genes are TRBV9 and TRBJ1-6, with 9 bases identical to TRBD1. This CDR3 reads CASSTGQGNSPLHF. The CDR3 DNA is TGTGCCAGCAGTACCGGACAGGGGAATTCACCCCTCCACTTT.